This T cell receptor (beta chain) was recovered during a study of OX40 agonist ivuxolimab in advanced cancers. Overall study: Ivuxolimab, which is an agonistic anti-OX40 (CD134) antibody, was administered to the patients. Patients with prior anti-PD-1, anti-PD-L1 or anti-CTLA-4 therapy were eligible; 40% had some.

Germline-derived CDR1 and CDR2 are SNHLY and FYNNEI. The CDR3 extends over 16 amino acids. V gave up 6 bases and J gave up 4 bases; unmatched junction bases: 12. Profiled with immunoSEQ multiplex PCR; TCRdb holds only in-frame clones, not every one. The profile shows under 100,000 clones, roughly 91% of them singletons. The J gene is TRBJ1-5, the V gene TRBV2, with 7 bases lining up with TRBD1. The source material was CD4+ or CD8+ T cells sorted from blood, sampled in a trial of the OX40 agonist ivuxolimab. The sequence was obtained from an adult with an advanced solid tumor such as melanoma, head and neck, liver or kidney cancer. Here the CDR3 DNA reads TGTGCCAGCAGCCTACTTAGTGACAGGGCGAATCAGCCCCAGCATTTT. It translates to CASSLLSDRANQPQHF.